The present T cell receptor (beta chain) was sequenced within a study of T cell responses to AZD1222 COVID-19 vaccine (dated by TCRdb to the early 2020s). In terms of the full investigation: AZD1222 recipients given second doses at about 4 weeks or at about 12 weeks were pooled, since spike-specific TCR depth and breadth were not found to differ between the two schedules. Enrollment into the trials was organized by age into subgroups of 18-55, 56-69 and 70-plus years, and those subgroups contained approximately 150, 30 and 60 TCR-sequenced participants, respectively. TCR sequencing was performed for over 230 trial participants, of whom roughly 200 were given two doses of AZD1222 and around 25 were given two doses of MenACWY control vaccine. Overall study results and their limits: Most participants were white British and females outnumbered males, and the authors suggested that clonal diversity may have been underestimated. In the small 56-69-year group, the increase in depth fell short of significance, most likely because of low power. Vaccine-associated CD4 TCRs spanned the whole spike protein, with dominant responses in regions 160-218 and 743-854. No day 14 peak-response samples were available, so repertoires were characterized only after the peak T cell response. After two AZD1222 doses, both the breadth and the depth of spike-specific TCRs were significantly higher than at day 0 and than in MenACWY recipients. Nearly half of unique spike-specific TCRs reportedly recognized epitopes outside regions mutated in the B.1.351 and B.1.1.7 variants. Conclusions about previously exposed vaccinees were limited because only a handful of AZD1222 recipients were SARS-CoV-2 seropositive at baseline.

This clone was picked up one time. No cognate antigen has been identified for it. Within one base of it there is no much larger clone, and no base qualities were kept. The CDR3 has 18 amino acids, counting the end cysteine and phenylalanine. Just the 54-base CDR3 DNA is kept, in frame starting at base 1. V is shortened by 4 bases, J by 0 bases, and the region joining them spans 21 bases. The germline V gene (reference sequence) gives CDR1 as LGHDT and CDR2 as YNNKEL. This specimen's time point label, per the study, means: baseline before first vaccination. Vaccinee samples were obtained from the UK trials COV001 and COV002, which included a single-blind randomized controlled phase 2/3 trial of AZD1222 (ChAdOx1 nCoV-19) in healthy adults. For TCRbeta chain sequencing, PBMC samples were collected from trial participants at day 0 and at day 28 after the second dose. The CDR3 regions of human TCRbeta chains were analyzed by immunosequencing. In the authors' own workflow: Repertoire TCRs were checked for matches against a reference library of SARS-CoV-2-specific TCRs that had been generated using the MIRA antigen-specificity platform. Breadth was defined as the fraction of unique TCRs that were SARS-CoV-2-associated. Depth was defined as the fraction of total T cells that were SARS-CoV-2-associated. Each spike-specific TCR was assigned to its reactive spike region and to a CD4 or CD8 class using the MIRA data. Log10-transformed breadth and depth values were compared by one-way ANOVA with Sidak's multiple comparisons tests. TCRdb stores this immuneACCESS table with in-frame sequences only. Part of the clones is absent; in the studies checked, under half of the shortfall reflects unresolved V genes, and no reason is known for the rest. D and trimming come from the DNA, and the V and J calls and clone size come from that table. The sample profile shows over 110,000 clones; approximately 90% of them were found once. About 1.5% of the sample rests with the top ten.

Sample: peripheral blood, taken on day 0 of AZD1222 vaccination. This sequence was found in an adult in good health. The rearranged segments are TRBV3-1 (or the pseudogene TRBV3-2) and TRBJ1-1, with no confident D gene call. The CDR3 reads as follows: CASSRKKSLGKLNTEAFF. The sequence in DNA is TGTGCCAGCAGCCGGAAAAAGTCCCTGGGCAAGTTGAACACTGAAGCTTTCTTT.